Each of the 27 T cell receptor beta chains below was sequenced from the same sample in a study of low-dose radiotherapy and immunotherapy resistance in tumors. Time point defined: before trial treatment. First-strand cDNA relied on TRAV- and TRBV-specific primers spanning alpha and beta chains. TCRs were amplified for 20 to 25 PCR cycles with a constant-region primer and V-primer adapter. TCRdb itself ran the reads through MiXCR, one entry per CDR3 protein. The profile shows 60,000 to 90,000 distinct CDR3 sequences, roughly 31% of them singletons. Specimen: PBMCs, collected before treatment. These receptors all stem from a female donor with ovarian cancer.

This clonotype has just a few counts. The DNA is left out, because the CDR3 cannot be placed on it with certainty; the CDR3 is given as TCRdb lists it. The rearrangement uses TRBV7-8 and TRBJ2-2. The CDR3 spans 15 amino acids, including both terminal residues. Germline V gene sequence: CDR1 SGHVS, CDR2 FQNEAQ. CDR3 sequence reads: CDSRMTANTGELFFF.

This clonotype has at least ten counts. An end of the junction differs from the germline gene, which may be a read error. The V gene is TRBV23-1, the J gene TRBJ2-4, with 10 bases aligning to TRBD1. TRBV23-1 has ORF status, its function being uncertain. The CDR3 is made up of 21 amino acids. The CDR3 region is CASSRSDPGQGSISAKNIQYF. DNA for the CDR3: TGTGCCAGCAGCCGGTCCGACCCGGGACAGGGGTCTATATCGGCCAAAAACATTCAGTACTTC.

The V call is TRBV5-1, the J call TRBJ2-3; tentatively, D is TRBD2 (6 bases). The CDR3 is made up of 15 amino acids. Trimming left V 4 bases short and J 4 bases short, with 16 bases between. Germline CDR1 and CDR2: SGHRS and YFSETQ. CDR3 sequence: CASSPEWGGSDTQYF. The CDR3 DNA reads TGCGCCAGCAGCCCTGAGTGGGGAGGTTCAGATACGCAGTATTTT.

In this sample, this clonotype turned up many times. For the CDR3, the DNA is TGTGCCAGCAGTGGCGACTCCCTCACAGATACGCAGTATTTT. Its translation: CASSGDSLTDTQYF. V gene TRBV6-2 or TRBV6-3 combines with J gene TRBJ2-3; no definite D call. The V and J ends lost 5 bases and 2 bases respectively, with 11 bases between them. The CDR3 is 14 residues long. Germline CDR1 is MNHEY and CDR2 is SVGEGT.

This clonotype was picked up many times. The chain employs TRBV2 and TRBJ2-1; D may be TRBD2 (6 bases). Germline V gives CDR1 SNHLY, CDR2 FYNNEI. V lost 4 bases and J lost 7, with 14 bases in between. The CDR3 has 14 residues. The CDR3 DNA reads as TGTGCCAGCAGTGCTAGAGGGAGGTTAAATGAGCAGTTCTTC. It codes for CASSARGRLNEQFF.

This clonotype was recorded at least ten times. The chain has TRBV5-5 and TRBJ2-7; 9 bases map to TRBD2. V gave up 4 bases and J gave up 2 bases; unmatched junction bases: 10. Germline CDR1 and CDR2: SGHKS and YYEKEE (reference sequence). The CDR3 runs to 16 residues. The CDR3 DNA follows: TGTGCCAGCAGCCCCCTTGCGCGGGGGGGCCCCTACGAGCAGTACTTC. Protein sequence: CASSPLARGGPYEQYF.

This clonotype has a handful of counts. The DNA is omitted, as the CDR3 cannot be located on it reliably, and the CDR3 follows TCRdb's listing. CDR3 amino acids: CASRNLTDRTPGSCFF. J is TRBJ2-2 and V is TRBV19; TRBD1 was called by the table and not checked on the DNA. The CDR3 spans 16 amino acids, including both terminal residues. CDR1 LNHDA and CDR2 SQIVND come from the germline V gene (reference sequence).

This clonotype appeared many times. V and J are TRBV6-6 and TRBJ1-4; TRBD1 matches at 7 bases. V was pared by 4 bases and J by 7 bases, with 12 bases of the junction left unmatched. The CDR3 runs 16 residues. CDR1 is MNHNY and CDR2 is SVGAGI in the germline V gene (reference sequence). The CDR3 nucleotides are TGTGCCAGCAGTTCCGCCCCAGGGGGGTGGAGTGAAAAACTGTTTTTT. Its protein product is CASSSAPGGWSEKLFF.

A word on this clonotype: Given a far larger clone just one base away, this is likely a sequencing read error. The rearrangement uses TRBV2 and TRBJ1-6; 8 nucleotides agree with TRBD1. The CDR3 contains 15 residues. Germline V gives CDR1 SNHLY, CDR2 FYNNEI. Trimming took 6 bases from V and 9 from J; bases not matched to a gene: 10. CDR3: CASSSPGTGGSPLHF. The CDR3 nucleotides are TGTGCCAGCAGCTCCCCCGGGACAGGAGGTTCACCCCTCCACTTT.

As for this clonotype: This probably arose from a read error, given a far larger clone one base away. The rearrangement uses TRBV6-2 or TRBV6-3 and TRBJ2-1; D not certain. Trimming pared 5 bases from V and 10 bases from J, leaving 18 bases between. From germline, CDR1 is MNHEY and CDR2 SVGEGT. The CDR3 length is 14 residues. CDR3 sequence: CASSPRPITSEQFF. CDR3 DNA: TGTGCCAGCAGTCCGCGGCCTATAACGTCAGAGCAGTTCTTC.

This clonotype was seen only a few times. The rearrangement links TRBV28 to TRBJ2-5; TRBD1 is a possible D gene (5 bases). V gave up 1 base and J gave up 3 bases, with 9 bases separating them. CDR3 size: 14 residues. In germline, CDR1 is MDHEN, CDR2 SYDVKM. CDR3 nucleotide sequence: TGTGCCAGCAGTTTATCCCGACAGAAAGAGACCCAGTACTTC. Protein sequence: CASSLSRQKETQYF.

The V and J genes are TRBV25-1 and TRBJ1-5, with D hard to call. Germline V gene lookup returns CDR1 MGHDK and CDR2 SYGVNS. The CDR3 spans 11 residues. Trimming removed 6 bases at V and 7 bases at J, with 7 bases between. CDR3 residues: CASRTTQPQHF. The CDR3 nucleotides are TGTGCCAGCAGAACCACCCAGCCCCAGCATTTT.

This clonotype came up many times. CDR3 sequence reads: CASTGLAGRRGETQYF. In DNA form, the CDR3 reads TGTGCCAGTACCGGACTAGCGGGACGACGGGGGGAGACCCAGTACTTC. The V call is TRBV19, the J call TRBJ2-5, with 12 bases identical to TRBD2. Trimming took 7 bases from V and 5 from J; bases not matched to a gene: 11. Germline lookup yields CDR1 LNHDA and CDR2 SQIVND (reference sequence). CDR3 size: 16 residues.

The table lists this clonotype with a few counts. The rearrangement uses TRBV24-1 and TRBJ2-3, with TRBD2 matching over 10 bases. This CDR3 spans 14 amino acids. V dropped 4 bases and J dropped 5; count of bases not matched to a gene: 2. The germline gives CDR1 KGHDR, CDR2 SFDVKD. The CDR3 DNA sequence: TGTGCCACCAGTGACAGCGGGAGGGGAGATACGCAGTATTTT. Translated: CATSDSGRGDTQYF.

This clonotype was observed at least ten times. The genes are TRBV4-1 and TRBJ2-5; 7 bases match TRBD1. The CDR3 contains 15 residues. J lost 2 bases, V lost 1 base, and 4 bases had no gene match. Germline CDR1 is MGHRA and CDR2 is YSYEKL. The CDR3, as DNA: TGCGCCAGCAGCCAAGCGCTGACAGGGCAAGAGACCCAGTACTTC. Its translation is CASSQALTGQETQYF.

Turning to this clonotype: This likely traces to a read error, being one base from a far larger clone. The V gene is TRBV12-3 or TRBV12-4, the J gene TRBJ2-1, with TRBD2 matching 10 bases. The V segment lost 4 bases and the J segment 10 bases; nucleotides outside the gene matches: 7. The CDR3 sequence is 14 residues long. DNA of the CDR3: TGTGCCAGCAGTTCTCTAGCGGGGGAGGCCGAGCAGTTCTTC. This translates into CASSSLAGEAEQFF.

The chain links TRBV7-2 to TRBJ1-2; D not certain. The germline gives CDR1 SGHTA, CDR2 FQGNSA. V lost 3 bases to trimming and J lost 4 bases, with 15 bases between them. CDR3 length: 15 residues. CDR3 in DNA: TGTGCCAGCAGCTTGGCTGGAGGAGAGAGCTATGGCTACACCTTC. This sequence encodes CASSLAGGESYGYTF.

CDR3 coding DNA: TGTGCCAGCCGGGACGGATTAGCAACTAATGAAAAACTGTTTTTT. It specifies CASRDGLATNEKLFF. This chain uses TRBV6-1 with TRBJ1-4; D might be TRBD1 (5 bases). The CDR3 runs 15 residues. V was clipped by 8 bases and J by 0 bases, with 13 bases between them. Germline CDR1 MNHNS, CDR2 SASEGT.

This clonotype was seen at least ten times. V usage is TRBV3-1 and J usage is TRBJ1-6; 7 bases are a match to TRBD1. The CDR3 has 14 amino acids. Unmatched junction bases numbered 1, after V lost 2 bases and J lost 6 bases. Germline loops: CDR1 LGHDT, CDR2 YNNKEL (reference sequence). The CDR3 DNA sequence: TGTGCCAGCAGCCAACAGGGGGGTAATTCACCCCTCCACTTT. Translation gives CASSQQGGNSPLHF.

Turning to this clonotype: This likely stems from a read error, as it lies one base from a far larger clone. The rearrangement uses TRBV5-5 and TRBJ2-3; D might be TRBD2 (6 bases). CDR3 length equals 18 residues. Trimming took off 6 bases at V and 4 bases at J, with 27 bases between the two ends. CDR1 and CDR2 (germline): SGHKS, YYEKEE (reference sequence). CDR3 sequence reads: CASTHLSPGWEDSDTQYF. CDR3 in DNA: TGTGCCAGCACCCATCTGAGCCCTGGGTGGGAGGACTCAGATACGCAGTATTTT.

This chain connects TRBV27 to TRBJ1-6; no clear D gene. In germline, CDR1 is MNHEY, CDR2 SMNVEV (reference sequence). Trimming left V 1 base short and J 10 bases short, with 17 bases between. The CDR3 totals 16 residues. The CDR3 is CASSLFGEAGRSPLHF. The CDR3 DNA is TGTGCCAGCAGTTTATTCGGCGAAGCTGGTCGGTCACCCCTCCACTTT.

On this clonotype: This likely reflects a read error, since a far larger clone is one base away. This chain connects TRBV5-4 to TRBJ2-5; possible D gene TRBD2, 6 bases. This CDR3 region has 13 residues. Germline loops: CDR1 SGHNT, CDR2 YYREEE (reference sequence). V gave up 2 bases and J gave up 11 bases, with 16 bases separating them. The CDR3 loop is CASSFSRGNEQYF. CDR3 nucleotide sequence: TGTGCCAGCAGCTTTTCGCGGGGCAATGAGCAGTACTTC.

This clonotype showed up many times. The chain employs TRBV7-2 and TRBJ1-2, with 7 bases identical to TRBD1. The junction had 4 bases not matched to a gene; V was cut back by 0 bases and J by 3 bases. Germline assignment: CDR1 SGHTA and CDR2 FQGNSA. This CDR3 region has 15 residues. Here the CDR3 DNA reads TGTGCCAGCAGCTTAGCTAGGGGGCCCGACTATGGCTACACCTTC. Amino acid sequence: CASSLARGPDYGYTF.

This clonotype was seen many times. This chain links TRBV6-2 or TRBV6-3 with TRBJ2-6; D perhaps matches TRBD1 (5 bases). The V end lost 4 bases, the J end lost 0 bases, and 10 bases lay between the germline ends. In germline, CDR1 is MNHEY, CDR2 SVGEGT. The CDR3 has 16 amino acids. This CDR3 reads CASSSWQGSGANVLTF. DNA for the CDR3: TGTGCCAGCAGTTCCTGGCAGGGCTCTGGGGCCAACGTCCTGACTTTC.

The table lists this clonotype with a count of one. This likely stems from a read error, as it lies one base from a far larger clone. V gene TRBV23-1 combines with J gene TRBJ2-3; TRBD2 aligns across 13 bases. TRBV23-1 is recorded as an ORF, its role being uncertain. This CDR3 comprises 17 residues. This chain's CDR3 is CASSQDVLAGGVDKQYF. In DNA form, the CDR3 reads TGTGCCAGCAGCCAGGACGTACTAGCGGGGGGGGTGGATAAGCAGTATTTT.

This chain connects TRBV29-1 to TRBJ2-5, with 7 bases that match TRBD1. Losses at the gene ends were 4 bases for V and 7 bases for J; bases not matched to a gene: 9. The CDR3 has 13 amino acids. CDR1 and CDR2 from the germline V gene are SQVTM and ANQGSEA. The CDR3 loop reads CSVGQGTGGTQYF. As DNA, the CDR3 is TGCAGCGTTGGACAGGGTACTGGTGGGACCCAGTACTTC.

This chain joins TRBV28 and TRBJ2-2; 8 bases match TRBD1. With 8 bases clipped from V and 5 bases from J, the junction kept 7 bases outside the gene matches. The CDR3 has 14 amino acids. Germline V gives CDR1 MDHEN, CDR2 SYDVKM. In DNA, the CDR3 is TGTGCCAGCCTGCAGGGGGCATGGACCGGGGAGCTGTTTTTT. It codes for CASLQGAWTGELFF.